This entry concerns a single T cell receptor (beta chain). These data originate in a study of blood T cell repertoires in COVID-19. At the level of the study: From the United States, Italy and Spain came samples of acute and convalescent COVID-19. T cells, B-cell-depleted T cells, or PBMCs provided the cDNA or gDNA that served as material.

Followed longitudinally, the Seattle patients had been enrolled during active infection. Original data processing: Nucleated cell number was recorded as an estimate derived from reference gene primer amplification. The protocol was immunoSEQ multiplex PCR, while the TCRdb copy is restricted to in-frame clones and leaves out a portion. The V and J calls and clone size come from that table; D and trimming were worked out from the DNA. The sample lists some 390,000 clones; 89% were seen once. The CDR3 is 13 residues long. Losses at the gene ends were 6 bases for V and 5 bases for J; bases not matched to a gene: 4.

The sequenced sample was peripheral blood. The J gene is TRBJ1-5, the V gene TRBV12-3 or TRBV12-4, with 7 bases aligning to TRBD1. This TCR was sampled from a woman in her 40s with COVID-19, enrolled during active disease. CDR3 amino acids: CASRGTVYQPQHF. The CDR3 DNA is TGTGCCAGCAGGGGGACAGTGTATCAGCCCCAGCATTTT.